A single sample is the source of the 2 T cell receptor beta chains below, sequenced in a study of neoadjuvant anti-PD-1 for oral cavity cancer listed by TCRdb under 2021. Library preparation used the immunoSEQ multiplex PCR assay. Entries here come from immuneACCESS through TCRdb and include only in-frame sequences with V and J called. Some clones fail to appear in such tables; in the studies checked, an unresolved V gene covers under half of the shortfall, and the cause of the remainder is unknown. The sample data list tens of thousands of clones, and around 80% of these were observed just once. The ten largest clones take up 2.5% to 3% of the sample. Read against the paper, the sample's time point label means: before neoadjuvant nivolumab. Sequenced here: PBMCs, sampled before nivolumab (anti-PD-1) treatment. The receptor set was obtained from a person aged 40-85 years with oral cavity squamous cell carcinoma.

The rearrangement joins TRBV28 to TRBJ2-7; D gene unclear. V was pared by 5 bases and J by 2 bases, with 10 bases between. The CDR3 extends over 13 amino acids. Germline CDR1 and CDR2: MDHEN and SYDVKM. The CDR3 DNA sequence: TGTGCCAGCAGTCCCCCCGCAACCTACGAGCAGTACTTC. This sequence encodes CASSPPATYEQYF.

This sequence joins TRBV7-8 and TRBJ2-5; TRBD2 matches at 9 bases. CDR1 and CDR2 from the germline V gene are SGHVS and FQNEAQ. The junction had 11 bases not matched to a gene; V was cut back by 0 bases and J by 6 bases. The CDR3 runs 17 residues. The chain's CDR3 is CASSLATSGPNRKTQYF. CDR3 DNA sequence: TGTGCCAGCAGCTTAGCAACTAGCGGGCCCAATCGGAAGACCCAGTACTTC. Together with reference TRBV7-8 and TRBJ2-5, the CDR3 gives the full variable domain: GAGVSQSPRYKVAKRGQDVALRCDPISGHVSLFWYQQALGQGPEFLTYFQNEAQLDKSGLPSDRFFAERPEGSVSTLKIQRTQQEDSAVYLCASSLATSGPNRKTQYFGPGTRLLVL.